Below, 25 T cell receptor beta chains from the same sample are listed, as sequenced in a study of post-analysis software for immune sequencing data. Whole-study results and caveats: Elevated frequency relative to controls characterized roughly 5 TRBV segments in patients, TRBV5-6, TRBV5-1 and TRBV20-1 among them.

TCR beta cDNA libraries included unique molecular identifiers. Via MiXCR, TCRdb re-called the PCR reads, giving one row per CDR3 protein. Of more than 450,000 distinct CDR3 sequences in the sample, roughly 34% were seen once. Their target antigens are unknown. The sample taken for sequencing was blood. These receptor sequences come from a girl younger than 18 with multiple sclerosis.

The chain links TRBV28 to TRBJ1-2; the match to TRBD1 covers 11 bases. Germline V gene sequence: CDR1 MDHEN, CDR2 SYDVKM. The CDR3 covers 15 residues. After removal of 6 bases from V and 6 bases from J, the junction contained 9 bases not matched to a gene. The CDR3 region has the DNA TGTGCCAGCAGCTTGCGGGACAGGGGGGCGGATGGCTACACCTTC. This encodes CASSLRDRGADGYTF.

The chain uses TRBV11-2 and TRBJ1-2; no clear D gene. CDR1 SGHAT and CDR2 FQNNGV come from the germline V gene. The CDR3 runs to 13 residues. Trimming cost V 4 bases and J 3 bases, with 9 bases left between them. CDR3 DNA: TGTGCCAGCAGCTCCATTAGGGACTATGGCTACACCTTC. This sequence encodes CASSSIRDYGYTF.

The J gene is TRBJ2-3, the V gene TRBV28, with D possibly being TRBD1 (7 bases). Germline V gene lookup returns CDR1 MDHEN and CDR2 SYDVKM. The CDR3 runs 17 residues. V lost 7 bases and J lost 1, with 21 bases in between. The CDR3 nucleotides are TGTGCCAGCAAGGGGTCAGGGGGAGGTGGGGGCACAGATACGCAGTATTTT. Translated: CASKGSGGGGGTDTQYF.

In the case of this clonotype: This may arise from a read error, as a much more abundant clone is one base away. The rearrangement links TRBV29-1 to TRBJ1-2, with 7 nucleotides matching TRBD1. From germline, CDR1 is SQVTM and CDR2 ANQGSEA. V shed 8 bases, J shed 3 bases, and the junction held 15 bases outside the gene matches. The CDR3 extends over 15 amino acids. CDR3 nucleotide sequence: TGCAGCAGCCAAACAATGACGGGGACAGACTATGGCTACACCTTC. It yields the protein CSSQTMTGTDYGYTF.

This clonotype showed up just a few times. The J gene is TRBJ1-5, the V gene TRBV27; a possible D gene is TRBD1 (6 bases). Germline-derived CDR1 and CDR2 are MNHEY and SMNVEV (reference sequence). Between the trimmed V and J ends, which lost 7 bases and 7 bases, there was a span of 14 bases. The CDR3 is 13 amino acids. The DNA of the CDR3 is TGTGCCAGCATGGGGGCACTAGGGCAGCCCCAGCATTTT. This codes for CASMGALGQPQHF.

The gene calls are TRBV5-1 and TRBJ2-3; D uncertain. The length of the CDR3 is 15 residues. V dropped 3 bases and J dropped 4 bases, with 15 bases sitting between them. Germline V gives CDR1 SGHRS, CDR2 YFSETQ. The CDR3 reads CASSSVESRADTQYF. The CDR3 nucleotides read TGCGCCAGCAGCTCGGTGGAATCTAGGGCAGATACGCAGTATTTT.

V and J are TRBV20-1 and TRBJ2-3; 11 bases are shared with TRBD2. The CDR3 has 17 residues. V trimming: 2 bases; J trimming: 3 bases; junction bases outside the gene matches: 10. Germline CDR1 DFQATT, CDR2 SNEGSKA (reference sequence). CDR3 protein: CSARFPSGGSQTDTQYF. The CDR3 region has the DNA TGCAGTGCTAGATTCCCTAGCGGGGGGAGTCAGACAGATACGCAGTATTTT.

The table lists this clonotype with a few counts. The rearrangement links TRBV20-1 to TRBJ2-1; TRBD2 is a possible D gene (6 bases). V was cut by 4 bases and J by 9 bases, with 19 bases left in between. The CDR3 runs 14 residues. Germline V CDR1 and CDR2: DFQATT, SNEGSKA (reference sequence). The CDR3 sequence: CSATPIVSGFEQFF. Written as DNA, the CDR3 is TGCAGTGCTACTCCCATAGTGAGCGGGTTTGAGCAGTTCTTC.

J is TRBJ2-1 and V is TRBV7-2, with D tentatively TRBD2 (7 bases). Germline V gene lookup returns CDR1 SGHTA and CDR2 FQGNSA. With 5 bases removed from V and 7 bases from J, the gap between germline ends came to 15 bases. The CDR3 extends over 14 amino acids. DNA for the CDR3: TGTGCCAGCAGCCCCACGGGGGGCCGGAATGAGCAGTTCTTC. It encodes CASSPTGGRNEQFF.

The chain couples TRBV6-2 or TRBV6-3 to TRBJ2-5; D not certain. This CDR3 contains 13 residues. The V and J ends lost 8 bases and 3 bases respectively, with 13 bases between them. Germline V lookup: CDR1 MNHEY, CDR2 SVGEGT. For the CDR3, the DNA is TGTGCCAGCCGTCTCCCGCCCGAAGAGACCCAGTACTTC. It specifies CASRLPPEETQYF.

In this sample, this clonotype turned up a few times. This rearrangement joins TRBV10-2 to TRBJ2-1; 8 nucleotides agree with TRBD2. CDR3 size: 15 residues. Germline CDR1 is WSHSY and CDR2 is SAAADI. With 6 bases clipped from V and 9 bases from J, the junction kept 13 bases outside the gene matches. This CDR3 reads CASSLGGGGQGEQFF. In DNA form, the CDR3 reads TGCGCCAGCAGCCTTGGGGGCGGGGGGCAAGGTGAGCAGTTCTTC.

This chain connects TRBV5-1 to TRBJ2-3, with 8 bases identical to TRBD2. Germline CDR1 SGHRS, CDR2 YFSETQ. V shed 0 bases, J shed 4 bases, and the junction held 7 bases outside the gene matches. CDR3 length: 16 amino acids. CDR3: CASSLEAGGLADTQYF. The CDR3 DNA sequence: TGCGCCAGCAGCTTGGAGGCGGGGGGCCTCGCAGATACGCAGTATTTT.

V usage is TRBV2 and J usage is TRBJ2-5; 12 bases match TRBD1. This CDR3 has 16 residues. V lost 7 bases to trimming and J lost 5 bases; unmatched junction nucleotides: 11. Germline CDR1 SNHLY, CDR2 FYNNEI. CDR3 bases: TGTGCCAGCACCGAGAAAGGGACAGGGGGCCGGGAGACCCAGTACTTC. It codes for CASTEKGTGGRETQYF.

This clonotype was picked up a small number of times. The gene calls are TRBV12-3 or TRBV12-4 and TRBJ2-1, with D possibly TRBD2 on 6 matching bases. The V and J ends lost 5 bases and 9 bases respectively, with 17 bases between them. The CDR3 is 14 residues long. DNA of the CDR3: TGTGCCAGCAGTCCGGACCTCATCGGGAGTGAGCAGTTCTTC. Amino acid sequence: CASSPDLIGSEQFF.

The chain is built from TRBV6-5 and TRBJ1-2; TRBD1 matches at 11 bases. The CDR3 has 16 residues. Germline values: CDR1 MNHEY, CDR2 SVGAGI. The V and J ends lost 6 bases and 3 bases, in that order; junction bases with no gene match: 9. The CDR3 is CASSSIPGQGDYGYTF. The CDR3 region has the DNA TGTGCCAGCAGCTCCATCCCGGGACAGGGGGACTATGGCTACACCTTC.

The gene calls are TRBV7-2 and TRBJ2-7, with TRBD1 matching 9 bases. Germline CDR1 SGHTA, CDR2 FQGNSA. The CDR3 length is 14 residues. V shed 4 bases, J shed 2 bases, and the junction held 3 bases outside the gene matches. This chain's CDR3 is CASSSRQGAYEQYF. The CDR3, as DNA: TGTGCCAGCAGCTCCCGACAGGGGGCCTACGAGCAGTACTTC.

The V and J genes are TRBV20-1 and TRBJ2-7; maybe TRBD2 (6 bases). The CDR3 is made up of 15 amino acids. The V end lost 7 bases, the J end lost 5 bases, and 24 bases lay between the germline ends. CDR1 and CDR2 from the germline V gene are DFQATT and SNEGSKA (reference sequence). CDR3 protein: CSVLGGADSRNEQYF. As DNA, the CDR3 is TGCAGTGTCCTAGGAGGGGCCGATAGTCGTAACGAGCAGTACTTC.

This chain joins TRBV20-1 and TRBJ2-1, with TRBD2 matching over 12 bases. V dropped 3 bases and J dropped 6; count of bases not matched to a gene: 12. This CDR3 has 17 amino acids. Germline V lookup: CDR1 DFQATT, CDR2 SNEGSKA (reference sequence). CDR3 bases: TGCAGTGCTAGGGCCTCGGTGACTAGCGGGGGCGTCAATGAGCAGTTCTTC. Translated, it gives CSARASVTSGGVNEQFF.

This clonotype was detected only a few times. V gene TRBV5-1 combines with J gene TRBJ2-1; a possible D gene is TRBD2 (5 bases). CDR3 length: 12 residues. Germline loops: CDR1 SGHRS, CDR2 YFSETQ. The V end was cut by 9 bases, the J end by 8 bases, with 15 bases between. The CDR3 DNA sequence: TGCGCCACTTCCGCGAGCGGCGATGAGCAGTTCTTC. Translated, it gives CATSASGDEQFF.

The chain couples TRBV9 to TRBJ1-2; maybe TRBD1 (6 bases). V gave up 6 bases and J gave up 8 bases, with 20 bases separating them. The CDR3 is made up of 14 amino acids. The V gene's germline CDR1 is SGDLS and CDR2 YYNGEE. CDR3 in amino acids: CASNTQPQGNGYTF. DNA of the CDR3: TGTGCCAGCAACACCCAACCCCAGGGGAACGGCTACACCTTC.

This clonotype was seen once. The CDR3 bases are TGTGCCAGCAGCTACACAGGGGATGAAGCTTTCTTT. It is translated as CASSYTGDEAFF. This chain links TRBV7-9 with TRBJ1-1, with TRBD1 matching 7 bases. With V trimmed by 4 bases and J by 7 bases, 3 bases remained unmatched. Per the germline V gene, CDR1 is SEHNR and CDR2 is FQNEAQ (reference sequence). The CDR3 runs 12 residues.

This clonotype was recorded only once. One end of the junction varies from germline; a read error may be responsible. The chain links TRBV7-2 to TRBJ2-1, with D uncertain. The germline CDR1 and CDR2 sequences are SGHTA and FQGNSA. CDR3 length: 16 residues. In DNA form, the CDR3 reads TGTGCCAGCAGCTTAGTGAGGAGCGAAAGCTACAATGAGCGGTTCTTC. Protein sequence: CASSLVRSESYNERFF.

This clonotype was found a few times. The rearrangement joins TRBV4-1 to TRBJ1-1, with no clear D. V lost 0 bases and J lost 3, with 14 bases in between. The germline V gene encodes CDR1 MGHRA and CDR2 YSYEKL. The CDR3 is 16 residues long. Here the CDR3 DNA reads TGCGCCAGCAGCCAAGATCCACGAGATACATACACTGAAGCTTTCTTT. Protein product: CASSQDPRDTYTEAFF.

V gene TRBV12-3 or TRBV12-4 combines with J gene TRBJ1-1; tentatively, D is TRBD1 (5 bases). Trimming cost V 5 bases and J 5 bases, with 18 bases left between them. This CDR3 spans 15 amino acids. The DNA of the CDR3 is TGTGCCAGCAGTCCACCCGGTGGGACGGTGACTGAAGCTTTCTTT. Protein product: CASSPPGGTVTEAFF.

The chain couples TRBV20-1 to TRBJ2-1; possible D gene TRBD2, 5 bases. Trimming took 8 bases from V and 6 from J, leaving 17 bases between them. The length of the CDR3 is 13 residues. Germline V gene data show CDR1 as DFQATT and CDR2 as SNEGSKA (reference sequence). This CDR3 is CSRLELVSNEQFF. The CDR3 DNA reads as TGCAGTAGACTTGAACTAGTCTCCAATGAGCAGTTCTTC.